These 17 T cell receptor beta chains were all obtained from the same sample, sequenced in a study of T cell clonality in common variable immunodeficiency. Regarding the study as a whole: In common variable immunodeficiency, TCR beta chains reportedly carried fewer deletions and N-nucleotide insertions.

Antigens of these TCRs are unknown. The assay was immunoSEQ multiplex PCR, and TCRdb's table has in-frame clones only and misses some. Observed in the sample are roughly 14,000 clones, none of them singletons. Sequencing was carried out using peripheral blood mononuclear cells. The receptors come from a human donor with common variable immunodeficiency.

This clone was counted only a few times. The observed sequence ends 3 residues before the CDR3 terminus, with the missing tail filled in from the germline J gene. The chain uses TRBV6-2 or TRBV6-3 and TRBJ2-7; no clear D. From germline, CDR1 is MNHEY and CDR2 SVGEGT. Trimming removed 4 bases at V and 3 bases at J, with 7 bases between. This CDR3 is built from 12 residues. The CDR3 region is CASSLASYEQYF. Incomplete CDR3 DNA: TGTGCCAGCAGTTTAGCCAGCTACGAG.

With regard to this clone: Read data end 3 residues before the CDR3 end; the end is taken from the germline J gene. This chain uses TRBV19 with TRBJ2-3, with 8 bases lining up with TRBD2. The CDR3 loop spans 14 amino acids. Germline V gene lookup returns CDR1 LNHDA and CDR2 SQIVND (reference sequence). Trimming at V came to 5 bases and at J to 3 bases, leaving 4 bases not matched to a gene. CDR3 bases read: TGTGCCAGTAGTTCCGGACTAGCTACAGATACG. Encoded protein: CASSSGLATDT. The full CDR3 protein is CASSSGLATDTQYF.

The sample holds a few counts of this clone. CDR3 loop: CSAPDRSSYNSPLHF. Incomplete CDR3 DNA: TGCAGTGCTCCGGACAGGAGCTCCTATAATTCACCC. The chain joins TRBV20-1 to TRBJ1-6, with 7 bases aligning to TRBD1. The read ends 3 residues shy of where the CDR3 ends; the end is completed using the germline J gene. Trimming at V came to 5 bases and at J to 0 bases, leaving 4 bases not matched to a gene. Germline V gene data show CDR1 as DFQATT and CDR2 as SNEGSKA (reference sequence). The CDR3 sequence is 15 residues long.

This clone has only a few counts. CDR3 DNA (partial): TGTGCCAGCAGCTTGACAGGGGGTCTTTCCTACGAG. Residues: CASSLTGGLSYE. The full CDR3 protein reads CASSLTGGLSYEQYF. The V and J genes are TRBV7-3 and TRBJ2-7; TRBD1 aligns across 9 bases. The DNA ends 3 residues before the CDR3 does, and the rest of the CDR3 is filled in from the germline J gene. CDR3 length: 15 amino acids. CDR1 is SGHTA, CDR2 FQGTGA, per germline. V dropped 3 bases and J dropped 1; count of bases not matched to a gene: 4.

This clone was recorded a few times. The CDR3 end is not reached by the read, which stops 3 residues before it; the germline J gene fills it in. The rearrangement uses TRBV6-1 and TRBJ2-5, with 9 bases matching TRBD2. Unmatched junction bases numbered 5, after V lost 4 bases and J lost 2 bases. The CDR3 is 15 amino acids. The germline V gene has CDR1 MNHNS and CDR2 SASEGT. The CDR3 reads CASSVTSGYQETQYF. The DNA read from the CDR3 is TGTGCCAGCAGTGTGACTAGCGGATATCAAGAGACC.

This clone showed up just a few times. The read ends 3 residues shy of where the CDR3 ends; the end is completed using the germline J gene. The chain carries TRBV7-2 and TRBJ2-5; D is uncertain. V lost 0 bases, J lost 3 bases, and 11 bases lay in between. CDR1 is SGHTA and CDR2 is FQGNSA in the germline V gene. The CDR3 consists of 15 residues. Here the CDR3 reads CASSLARQIKETQYF. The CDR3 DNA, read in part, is TGTGCCAGCAGCTTAGCGCGGCAGATAAAAGAGACC.

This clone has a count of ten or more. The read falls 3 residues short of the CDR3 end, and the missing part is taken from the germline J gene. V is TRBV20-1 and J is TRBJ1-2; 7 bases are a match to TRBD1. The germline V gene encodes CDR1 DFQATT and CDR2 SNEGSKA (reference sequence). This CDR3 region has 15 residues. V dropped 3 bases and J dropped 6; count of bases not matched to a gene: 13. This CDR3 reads CSASVHRTGRDGYTF. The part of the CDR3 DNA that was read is TGCAGTGCTAGCGTCCACAGGACAGGTCGGGATGGC.

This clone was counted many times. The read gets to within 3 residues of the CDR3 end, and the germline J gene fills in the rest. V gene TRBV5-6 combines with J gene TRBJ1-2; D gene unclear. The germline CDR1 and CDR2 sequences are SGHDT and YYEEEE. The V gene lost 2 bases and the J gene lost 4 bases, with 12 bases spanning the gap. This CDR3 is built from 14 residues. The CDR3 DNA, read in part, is TGTGCCAGCAGCTTAATGACACAGAGCTATGGC. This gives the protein CASSLMTQSYG. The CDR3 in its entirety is CASSLMTQSYGYTF.

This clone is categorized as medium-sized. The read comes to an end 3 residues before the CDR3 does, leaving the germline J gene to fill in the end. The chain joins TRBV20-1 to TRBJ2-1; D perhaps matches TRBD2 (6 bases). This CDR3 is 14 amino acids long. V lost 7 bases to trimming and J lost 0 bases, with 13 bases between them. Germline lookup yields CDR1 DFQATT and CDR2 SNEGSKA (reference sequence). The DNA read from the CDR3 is TGCAGTGTAAAGCGGGCAGACTCCTACAATGAG. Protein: CSVKRADSYNE. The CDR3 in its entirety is CSVKRADSYNEQFF.

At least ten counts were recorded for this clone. Partial CDR3 DNA: TGTGCCAGCAGCCCGACAGGACTCTACGAG. Amino acid sequence: CASSPTGLYE. The entire CDR3 is CASSPTGLYEQYF. V gene TRBV6-2 or TRBV6-3 combines with J gene TRBJ2-7; a weak D match, TRBD1 (6 bases). The read terminates 3 residues before the CDR3 end, so the remaining end is supplied by the germline J gene. Germline loops: CDR1 MNHEY, CDR2 SVGEGT. The CDR3 is 13 amino acids. V lost 6 bases, J lost 3 bases, and 12 bases lay in between.

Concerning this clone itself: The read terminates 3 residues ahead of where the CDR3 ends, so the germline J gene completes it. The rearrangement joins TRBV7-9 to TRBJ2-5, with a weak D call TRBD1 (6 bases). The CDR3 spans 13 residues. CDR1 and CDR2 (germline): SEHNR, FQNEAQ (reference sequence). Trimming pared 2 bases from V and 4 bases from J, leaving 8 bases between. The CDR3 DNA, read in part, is TGTGCCAGCAGCTTACTAGGGGGAGAGACC. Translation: CASSLLGGET. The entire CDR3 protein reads CASSLLGGETQYF.

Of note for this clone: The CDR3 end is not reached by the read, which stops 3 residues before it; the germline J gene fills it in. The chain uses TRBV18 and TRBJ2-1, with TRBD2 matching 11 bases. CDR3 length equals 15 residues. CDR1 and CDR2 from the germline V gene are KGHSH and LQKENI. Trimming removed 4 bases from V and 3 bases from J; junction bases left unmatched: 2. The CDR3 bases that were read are TGTGCCAGCTCACAGCTAGCGGGGGGCTACAATGAG. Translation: CASSQLAGGYNE. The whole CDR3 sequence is CASSQLAGGYNEQFF.

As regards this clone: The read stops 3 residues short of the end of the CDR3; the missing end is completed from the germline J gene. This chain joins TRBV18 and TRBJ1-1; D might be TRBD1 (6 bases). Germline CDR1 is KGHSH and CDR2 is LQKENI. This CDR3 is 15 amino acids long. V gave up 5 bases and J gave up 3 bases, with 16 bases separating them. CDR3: CASSAQGREDTEAFF. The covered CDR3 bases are TGTGCCAGCTCAGCACAGGGTCGAGAGGACACTGAA.

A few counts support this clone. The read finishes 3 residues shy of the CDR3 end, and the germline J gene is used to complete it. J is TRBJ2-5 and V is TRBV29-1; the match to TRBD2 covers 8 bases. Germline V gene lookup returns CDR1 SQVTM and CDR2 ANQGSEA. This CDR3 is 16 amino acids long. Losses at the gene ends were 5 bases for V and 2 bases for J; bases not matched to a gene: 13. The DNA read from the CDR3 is TGCAGCGTTACCCCTCGGGGAGGCGGGGGGCAAGAGACC. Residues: CSVTPRGGGGQET. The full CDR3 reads CSVTPRGGGGQETQYF.

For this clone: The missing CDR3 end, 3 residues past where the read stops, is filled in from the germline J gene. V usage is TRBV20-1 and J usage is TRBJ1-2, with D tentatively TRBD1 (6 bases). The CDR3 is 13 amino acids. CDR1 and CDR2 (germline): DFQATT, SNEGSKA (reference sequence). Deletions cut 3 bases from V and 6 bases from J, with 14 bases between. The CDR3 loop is CSASRGGSDGYTF. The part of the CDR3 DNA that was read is TGCAGTGCTAGTCGAGGGGGTTCGGATGGC.

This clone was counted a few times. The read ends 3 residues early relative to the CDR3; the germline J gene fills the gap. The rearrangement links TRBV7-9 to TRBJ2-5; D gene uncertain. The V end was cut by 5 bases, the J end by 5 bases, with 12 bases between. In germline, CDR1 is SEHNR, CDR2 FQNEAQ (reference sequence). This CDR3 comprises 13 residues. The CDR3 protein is CASSPGDRETQYF. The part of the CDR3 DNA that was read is TGTGCCAGCAGCCCAGGTGATCGGGAGACC.

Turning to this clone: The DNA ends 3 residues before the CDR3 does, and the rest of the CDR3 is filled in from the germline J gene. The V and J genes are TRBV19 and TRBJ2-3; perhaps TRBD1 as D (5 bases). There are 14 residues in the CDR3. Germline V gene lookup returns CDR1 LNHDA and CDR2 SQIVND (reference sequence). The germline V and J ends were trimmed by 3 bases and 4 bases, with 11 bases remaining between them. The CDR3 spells CASSIGWGADTQYF. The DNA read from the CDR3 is TGTGCCAGTAGTATCGGCTGGGGCGCAGATACG.